This T cell receptor (beta chain) was identified during a study of blood T cell repertoires in COVID-19. The method was immunoSEQ multiplex PCR; TCRdb's version includes in-frame clones alone and lacks a portion of them. The sample lists about 270,000 clones; 70% to 90% were seen once. Germline values: CDR1 MNHEY, CDR2 SVGAGI. The V gene end was trimmed by 2 bases and the J gene end by 3 bases; junction bases not matched to a gene: 6. The length of the CDR3 is 15 residues. The TCR was taken from a woman in her sixties or seventies in a cohort exposed to, infected with or recovered from COVID-19 (not recorded which). The sequencing sample was made of PBMCs or T cells enriched from blood (not recorded which). The chain uses TRBV6-5 and TRBJ1-2, with 7 positions matching TRBD1. The CDR3 bases are TGTGCCAGCAGTTACAGGACAGGCAGAGACTATGGCTACACCTTC. It yields the protein CASSYRTGRDYGYTF.